This T cell receptor beta chain was documented in a study of OX40 agonist ivuxolimab in advanced cancers. Study-level background: Ivuxolimab was an agonistic, fully human IgG2 monoclonal antibody directed against OX40 (CD134), a costimulatory receptor. The paper covers the monotherapy dose-escalation part of the phase I ivuxolimab trial, which included N of about 51 patients. Prior anti-PD-1, anti-PD-L1 or anti-CTLA-4 therapy was permitted, and 40% of dose-escalation patients had received checkpoint inhibitors. Three dose-escalation patients achieved partial responses, one with hepatocellular carcinoma and two with cutaneous melanoma. The dose-escalation cohort was 80% to 90% male with a mean age of about 58 years, ranging from about 20 to 80. Among the roughly 50 dose-escalation patients, around 19 had hepatocellular carcinoma, some 15 melanoma, 9 renal cell carcinoma and 9 head and neck cancer. Intravenous ivuxolimab was administered to patients every 2 weeks at six dose levels: 0.01, 0.1, 0.3, 1.5, 3 and 10 mg/kg. The point of sequencing TCRbeta in the periphery was to test whether ivuxolimab changed TCR sequence diversity and drove clonal T-cell expansion.

Findings and caveats that apply to the study as a whole: The antigen specificity of the peripheral T cells that underwent clonal expansion was not determined. Partial responders in the 0.1-3.0 mg/kg groups had among the lowest normalized peripheral clonal expansion, especially among CD8+ T cells. After ivuxolimab, expanded clones were on average more numerous among CD8+ T cells than among CD4+ T cells. Low levels of normalized T-cell clonal expansion were also shown by some nonresponding patients. At doses of 0.1 to 3.0 mg/kg, clonal expansion of both CD4+ and CD8+ T cells in blood was seen between baseline and week 6.

The CDR3 spans 17 residues, from the cysteine through the phenylalanine. Left in the record is the CDR3 DNA by itself, 51 bases read in frame from the first base. The germline V gene sets CDR1 to SGHTA and CDR2 to FQGTGA. V sheds 5 bases and J sheds 4 bases, leaving 20 bases between their ends. With respect to this clone: Its antigen is unknown. No base quality information exists; no much larger clone differs at one position.

Genomic DNA was extracted from sorted cells for sequencing of the TCRbeta CDR3 region. The immunoSEQ Assay was used to sequence the TCRbeta CDR3 regions. In its TCRdb copy, this immuneACCESS table keeps in-frame sequences only and misses some clones. Where compared with another copy, unresolved V genes explain less than half of these, and the others have no known cause. This sample holds tens of thousands of clones; under 90% were observed only once. Clones ranked in the top ten supply approximately 2.6% of the sample. The trial excluded patients who had a history of autoimmune disease or who were on systemic immunosuppression. Peripheral blood for TCR sequencing was collected from all dose cohorts at baseline, on cycle 4 day 1, and on cycle 7 day 1. Samples came from an open-label, multicenter, first-in-human phase I dose-escalation trial of ivuxolimab. Adults with locally advanced or metastatic melanoma, renal cell, hepatocellular, or head and neck squamous cell carcinoma were enrolled in the trial. CD4+ and CD8+ T cells were sorted separately from peripheral blood before TCR sequencing.

Here the chain combines TRBV7-3 and TRBJ2-2, and perhaps TRBD2 as D gene, on 6 matching bases. Sequenced material: CD4+ or CD8+ T cells sorted from blood, taken in a trial of the OX40 agonist ivuxolimab. The origin of this receptor is an adult with an advanced solid tumor such as melanoma, head and neck, liver or kidney cancer. The DNA reads as follows: TGTGCCAGCAGCCTAAGCTATAGCGGCCGCGGCACCGGGGAGCTGTTTTTT. Translation gives CASSLSYSGRGTGELFF.